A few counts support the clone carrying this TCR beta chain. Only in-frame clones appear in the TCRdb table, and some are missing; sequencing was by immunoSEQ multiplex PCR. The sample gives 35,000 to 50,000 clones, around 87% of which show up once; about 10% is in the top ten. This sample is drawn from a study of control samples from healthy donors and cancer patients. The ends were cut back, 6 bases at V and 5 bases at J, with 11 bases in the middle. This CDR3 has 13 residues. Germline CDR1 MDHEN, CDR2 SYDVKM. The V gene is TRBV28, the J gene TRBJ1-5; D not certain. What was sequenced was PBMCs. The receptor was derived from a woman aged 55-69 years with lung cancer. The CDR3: CASRWRRDQPQHF. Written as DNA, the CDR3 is TGTGCCAGCAGGTGGAGAAGGGATCAGCCCCAGCATTTT.